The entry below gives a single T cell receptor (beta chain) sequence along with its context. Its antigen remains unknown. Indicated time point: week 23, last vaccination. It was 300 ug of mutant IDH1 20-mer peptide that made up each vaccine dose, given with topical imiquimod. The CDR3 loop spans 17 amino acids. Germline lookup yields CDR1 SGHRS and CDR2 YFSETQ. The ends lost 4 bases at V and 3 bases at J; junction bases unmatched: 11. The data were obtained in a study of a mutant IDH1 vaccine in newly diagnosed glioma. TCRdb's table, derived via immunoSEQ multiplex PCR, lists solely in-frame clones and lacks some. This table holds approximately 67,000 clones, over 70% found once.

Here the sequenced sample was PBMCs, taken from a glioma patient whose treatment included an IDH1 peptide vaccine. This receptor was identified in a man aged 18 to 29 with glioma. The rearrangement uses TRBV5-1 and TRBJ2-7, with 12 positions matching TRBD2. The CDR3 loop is CASSPTRLAGVNYEQYF. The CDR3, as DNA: TGCGCCAGCAGCCCAACACGACTAGCGGGGGTAAACTACGAGCAGTACTTC.